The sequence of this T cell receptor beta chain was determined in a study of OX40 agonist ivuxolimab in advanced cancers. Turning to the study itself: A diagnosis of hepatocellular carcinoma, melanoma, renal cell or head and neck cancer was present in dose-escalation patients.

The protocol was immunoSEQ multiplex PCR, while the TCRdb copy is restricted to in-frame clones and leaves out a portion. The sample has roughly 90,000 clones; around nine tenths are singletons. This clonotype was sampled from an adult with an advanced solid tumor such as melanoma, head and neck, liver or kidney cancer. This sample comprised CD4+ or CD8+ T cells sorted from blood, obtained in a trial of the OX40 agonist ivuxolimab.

The CDR3 coding sequence is TGTGCCAGCTTTCCGGGACAGAGTAATTCACCCCTCCACTTT. It codes for CASFPGQSNSPLHF. The rearrangement joins TRBV28 to TRBJ1-6, with 7 bases identical to TRBD1. Germline V gives CDR1 MDHEN, CDR2 SYDVKM. The CDR3 length is 14 residues. V trimming: 8 bases; J trimming: 6 bases; junction bases outside the gene matches: 7.